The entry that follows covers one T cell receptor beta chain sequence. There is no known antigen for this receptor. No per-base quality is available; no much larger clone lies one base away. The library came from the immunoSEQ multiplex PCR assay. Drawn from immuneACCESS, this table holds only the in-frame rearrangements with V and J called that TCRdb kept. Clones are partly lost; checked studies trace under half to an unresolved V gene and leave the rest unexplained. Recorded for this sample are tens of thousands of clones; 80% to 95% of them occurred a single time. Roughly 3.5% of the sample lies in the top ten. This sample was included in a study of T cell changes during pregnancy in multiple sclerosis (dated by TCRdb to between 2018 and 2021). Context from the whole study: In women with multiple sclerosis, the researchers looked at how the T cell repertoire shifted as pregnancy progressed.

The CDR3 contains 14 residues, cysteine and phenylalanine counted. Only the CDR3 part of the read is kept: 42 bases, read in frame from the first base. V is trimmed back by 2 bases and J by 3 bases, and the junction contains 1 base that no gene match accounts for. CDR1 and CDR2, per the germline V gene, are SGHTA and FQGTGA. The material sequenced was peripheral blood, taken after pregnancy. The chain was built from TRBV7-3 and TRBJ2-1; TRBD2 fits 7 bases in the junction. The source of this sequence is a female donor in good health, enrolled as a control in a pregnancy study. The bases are TGTGCCAGCAGCTTAGGACTAGGCTACAATGAGCAGTTCTTC. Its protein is CASSLGLGYNEQFF.